This TCR beta chain emerged from a study of post-analysis software for immune sequencing data. A remark on this clonotype: The antigen is undetermined.

Unique molecular identifiers featured in each of the TCR beta cDNA libraries. Each CDR3 protein gets one entry after TCRdb re-called the PCR reads with MiXCR. The sample lists 700,000 to 900,000 distinct CDR3 sequences; approximately 44% were seen once. Study-wide points: Four or five TRBV segments (TRBV5-6, TRBV5-1 and TRBV20-1 among them) occurred more frequently in patients than in controls. With F measure, samples from one preparation batch clustered together strongly.

CDR1 is SGHRS and CDR2 is YFSETQ in the germline V gene. The CDR3 runs to 12 residues. V lost 3 bases to trimming and J lost 6 bases, with 9 bases between them. The sample was blood. The TCR sequence derives from a girl between 5 and 17 years old with multiple sclerosis. The rearrangement uses TRBV5-1 and TRBJ1-1; TRBD1 is a possible D gene (5 bases). CDR3 DNA sequence: TGCGCCAGCAGCTCGGGGGTTTCTGAAGCTTTCTTT. Translating gives CASSSGVSEAFF.